The source of this T cell receptor beta chain is a study of human T cells and chemical hapten exposure. General study points: Controls formed significantly fewer large CDR3 similarity clusters than expanded TCRs did.

TCRdb re-called the RACE reads with MiXCR, one entry per CDR3 protein. The table has more than 95,000 distinct CDR3 sequences, around an eighth seen once; the top ten hold about 1.4%. Specified time point: patch test 1, 2 weeks after DPC sensitization. Treatment denoted: therapeutic diphenylcyclopropenone sensitization with weekly scalp DPC. Losses at the gene ends were 5 bases for V and 9 bases for J; bases not matched to a gene: 8. The CDR3 is 15 amino acids. Germline CDR1 reads SGHTA; CDR2 reads FQGNSA. Concerning this clonotype: As yet, its antigen is unknown.

The chain couples TRBV7-2 to TRBJ1-6; 9 bases map to TRBD1. The sequence derives from a woman between 50 and 59 years old with alopecia areata. Some clones in this sample may be carry-over from other donors' samples. Material: whole blood, obtained in connection with sensitization to the hapten diphenylcyclopropenone (DPC). The CDR3 reads CASSPTGQGSSPLHF. The CDR3 DNA sequence: TGTGCCAGCAGCCCTACCGGACAGGGGAGTTCACCCCTCCACTTT.